The 2 T cell receptor beta chains in this list originate from one sample, sequenced in a study of T-cell reconstitution after alpha-beta-depleted transplantation in children. Unique molecular identifiers were incorporated during preparation of the TCRbeta library. TCRdb re-called the PCR reads through MiXCR, storing one row per CDR3 protein. The sample carries approximately 640,000 distinct CDR3 sequences, 16% recorded once. The sequencing used PBMCs from the stem cell graft donor, collected from the stem cell graft. The receptors here all came from a human donor who donated a stem cell graft to a child with acute myeloid leukemia.

The CDR3: CASSLELGHEQFF. CDR3 nucleotides: TGTGCCAGCAGCTTAGAGTTGGGGCATGAGCAGTTCTTC. The V call is TRBV7-8, the J call TRBJ2-1; tentatively, D is TRBD1 (5 bases). Trimming removed 1 base from V and 8 bases from J, with 9 bases in between. The CDR3 length is 13 residues. Germline V lookup: CDR1 SGHVS, CDR2 FQNEAQ. Variable domain in full (rest from reference TRBV7-8 and TRBJ2-1): GAGVSQSPRYKVAKRGQDVALRCDPISGHVSLFWYQQALGQGPEFLTYFQNEAQLDKSGLPSDRFFAERPEGSVSTLKIQRTQQEDSAVYLCASSLELGHEQFFGPGTRLTVL.

In this sample, this clonotype turned up a few times. V is TRBV9 and J is TRBJ1-3; no clear D gene. The germline CDR1 and CDR2 sequences are SGDLS and YYNGEE. The V gene lost 3 bases and the J gene lost 7 bases, with 5 bases spanning the gap. This CDR3 is built from 11 residues. For the CDR3, the DNA is TGTGCCAGCAGCGACCAGAACACCATATATTTT. Amino acids: CASSDQNTIYF.